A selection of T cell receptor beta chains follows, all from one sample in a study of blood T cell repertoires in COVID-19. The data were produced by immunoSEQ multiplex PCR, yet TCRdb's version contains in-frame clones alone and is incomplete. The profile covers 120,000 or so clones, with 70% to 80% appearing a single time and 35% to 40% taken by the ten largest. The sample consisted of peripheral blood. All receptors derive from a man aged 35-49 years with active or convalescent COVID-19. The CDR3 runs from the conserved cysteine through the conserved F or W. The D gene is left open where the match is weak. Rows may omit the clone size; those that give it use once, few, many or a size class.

cdr3_aa: CASRDSGRPREKLFF; cdr3_nt: TGCGCCAGCAGGGATTCCGGCAGGCCACGGGAAAAACTGTTTTTT; j_call: TRBJ1-4; d_call: -; v_call: TRBV4-1; clone_size: -
cdr3_aa: CASSQDREDQPQHF; cdr3_nt: TGTGCCAGCTCACAGGACAGGGAGGATCAGCCCCAGCATTTT; j_call: TRBJ1-5; d_call: TRBD1; v_call: TRBV18; clone_size: -
cdr3_aa: CASSPGGDYGYTF; cdr3_nt: TGTGCCAGCAGCCCAGGGGGCGACTATGGCTACACCTTC; j_call: TRBJ1-2; d_call: TRBD1; v_call: TRBV2; clone_size: -
cdr3_aa: CSVVSDRVEETQYF; cdr3_nt: TGCAGCGTTGTATCAGACAGGGTGGAAGAGACCCAGTACTTC; j_call: TRBJ2-5; d_call: TRBD1; v_call: TRBV29-1; clone_size: -
cdr3_aa: CASSALEAGGGPSDTQYF; cdr3_nt: TGTGCCAGCAGTGCCTTGGAGGCGGGAGGTGGACCGTCAGATACGCAGTATTTT; j_call: TRBJ2-3; d_call: TRBD2; v_call: TRBV2; clone_size: -
cdr3_aa: CASSLTGRGNSPLHF; cdr3_nt: TGTGCCAGCAGCCTGACAGGGAGAGGGAATTCACCCCTCCACTTT; j_call: TRBJ1-6; d_call: TRBD1; v_call: TRBV5-4; clone_size: -
cdr3_aa: CASSLSSGGREQFF; cdr3_nt: TGTGCCAGCAGCCTATCTAGCGGGGGGCGGGAGCAGTTCTTC; j_call: TRBJ2-1; d_call: TRBD2; v_call: TRBV3-1/TRBV3-2; clone_size: -
cdr3_aa: CASSPTGKDNQPQHF; cdr3_nt: TGTGCCAGCTCACCAACGGGGAAGGATAATCAGCCCCAGCATTTT; j_call: TRBJ1-5; d_call: -; v_call: TRBV18; clone_size: -
cdr3_aa: CASSYTQRGSNQPQHF; cdr3_nt: TGTGCCAGCAGTTACACGCAGAGAGGGAGCAATCAGCCCCAGCATTTT; j_call: TRBJ1-5; d_call: -; v_call: TRBV6-6; clone_size: -
cdr3_aa: CASSGGGASGWNEQFF; cdr3_nt: TGTGCCAGCAGTGGCGGCGGTGCTAGCGGGTGGAATGAGCAGTTCTTC; j_call: TRBJ2-1; d_call: TRBD2; v_call: TRBV28; clone_size: -
cdr3_aa: CASSEWGAGGLTDTQYF; cdr3_nt: TGTGCCAGCAGTGAATGGGGAGCGGGGGGCCTCACAGATACGCAGTATTTT; j_call: TRBJ2-3; d_call: TRBD2; v_call: TRBV6-1; clone_size: -
cdr3_aa: CASSPGSTSSYEQYF; cdr3_nt: TGCGCCAGCAGCCCCGGTAGCACTAGCTCCTACGAGCAGTACTTC; j_call: TRBJ2-7; d_call: -; v_call: TRBV5-1; clone_size: -
cdr3_aa: CASRSSGGARDTQYF; cdr3_nt: TGTGCCAGCAGGTCTAGCGGGGGGGCGAGAGATACGCAGTATTTT; j_call: TRBJ2-3; d_call: TRBD2; v_call: TRBV28; clone_size: -
cdr3_aa: CASSPEGEAFF; cdr3_nt: TGTGCCAGCTCCCCGGAGGGTGAAGCTTTCTTT; j_call: TRBJ1-1; d_call: -; v_call: TRBV18; clone_size: once
cdr3_aa: CASSPLAAGGDTQYF; cdr3_nt: TGTGCTAGCAGCCCACTAGCGGCAGGGGGAGATACGCAGTATTTT; j_call: TRBJ2-3; d_call: -; v_call: TRBV7-7; clone_size: -
cdr3_aa: CASSLPGSGGNTIYF; cdr3_nt: TGTGCCAGCAGCCTGCCAGGCAGTGGGGGAAACACCATATATTTT; j_call: TRBJ1-3; d_call: -; v_call: TRBV5-8; clone_size: once
cdr3_aa: CASSPTLALYSYEQYF; cdr3_nt: TGTGCCAGCAGCCCTACACTAGCGTTATACTCCTACGAGCAGTACTTC; j_call: TRBJ2-7; d_call: TRBD2; v_call: TRBV11-2; clone_size: -
cdr3_aa: CASSSRDTGEKLFF; cdr3_nt: TGTGCCAGTAGCTCCCGGGACACGGGTGAAAAACTGTTTTTT; j_call: TRBJ1-4; d_call: -; v_call: TRBV19; clone_size: -
cdr3_aa: CASSWSGTGNGYTF; cdr3_nt: TGTGCCAGCAGTTGGAGTGGGACAGGGAACGGCTACACCTTC; j_call: TRBJ1-2; d_call: TRBD1; v_call: TRBV6-6; clone_size: -
cdr3_aa: CASSQDPSSSYEQYF; cdr3_nt: TGTGCCAGCAGCCAAGATCCGTCTAGCTCCTACGAGCAGTACTTC; j_call: TRBJ2-7; d_call: -; v_call: TRBV4-2; clone_size: -
cdr3_aa: CSVRTINTEAFF; cdr3_nt: TGCAGCGTTAGGACAATAAACACTGAAGCTTTCTTT; j_call: TRBJ1-1; d_call: -; v_call: TRBV29-1; clone_size: -
cdr3_aa: CASSPQGLAPTDTQYF; cdr3_nt: TGTGCCAGCAGCCCCCAGGGACTAGCCCCAACAGATACGCAGTATTTT; j_call: TRBJ2-3; d_call: TRBD2; v_call: TRBV9; clone_size: once
cdr3_aa: CASSRRGTGPKGSPTNEKLFF; cdr3_nt: TGCGCCAGCAGCCGGCGGGGGACAGGTCCTAAAGGATCCCCAACTAATGAAAAACTGTTTTTT; j_call: TRBJ1-4; d_call: TRBD1; v_call: TRBV4-3; clone_size: -